These T cell receptor beta chains were read from a single sample in a study of T cell clonotyping in hematopoietic cell transplantation. This table comes from immunoSEQ multiplex PCR, and its TCRdb copy is limited to in-frame clones, with some not included. The sample lists around 10,000 clones, about four fifths seen once, with under 65% in the top ten. Source: PBMCs, taken at the time of graft-versus-host disease after allogeneic stem cell transplant. These receptors all come from a male patient between 60 and 69 years old who had an allogeneic stem cell transplant from an unrelated donor, so the T cells may come from the graft donor. Some clones in this sample may be carry-over from other donors' samples. CDR3s include the opening cysteine and the closing phenylalanine or tryptophan. The D gene is left open where the match is weak. Some rows have no size entry. The others give once, few or many, or a class for an expanded clone.

CDR3nt,CDR3aa,abundance,v_gene,d_gene,j_gene
TGTGCCAGCAGCTTAGTACTGCAAGAGACCCAGTACTTC,CASSLVLQETQYF,NA,TRBV7-2,NA,TRBJ2-5
TGTGCCAGCAGTGGAAACCAGGGCTATGGCTACACCTTC,CASSGNQGYGYTF,NA,TRBV9,NA,TRBJ1-2
TGTGCCAGCAGCCTCTTCCTTGCTGGCTATGGCTACACCTTC,CASSLFLAGYGYTF,NA,TRBV2,NA,TRBJ1-2
TGTGCCAGCAGTGTAGCAGGGGGAGGTCAGCCCCAGCATTTT,CASSVAGGGQPQHF,NA,TRBV2,TRBD1,TRBJ1-5
TGTGCCAGCAGCGCGGACAGGGGTAGCTATGGCTACACCTTC,CASSADRGSYGYTF,NA,TRBV6-4,TRBD1,TRBJ1-2
TGTGCCAGCCACCCGACGGATCCCCCCGGGGAGCTGTTTTTT,CASHPTDPPGELFF,NA,TRBV2,NA,TRBJ2-2
TGTGCCAGTAGTGGGAGTCAGTCCAGCACCGGGGAGCTGTTTTTT,CASSGSQSSTGELFF,NA,TRBV19,NA,TRBJ2-2
TGTGCCAGCAGCCGTTTGCGGGGGGTTTTGGATGAGCAGTTCTTC,CASSRLRGVLDEQFF,NA,TRBV27,TRBD2,TRBJ2-1
TGTGCCAGCGCTATCGGATGGGACAATGAGCAGTTCTTC,CASAIGWDNEQFF,NA,TRBV2,NA,TRBJ2-1
TGTGCCAGCAGCCTCGCGGCAGCAAATCAGCCCCAGCATTTT,CASSLAAANQPQHF,NA,TRBV7-2,NA,TRBJ1-5
TGCGCCAGCAGCCCTCAGCGGACCTCCGGGGAGTCACCCCTCCACTTT,CASSPQRTSGESPLHF,NA,TRBV4-1,NA,TRBJ1-6
TGCGCCAGCAGCCAAGAAGGGACAGGGGGCGAGCAGTACTTC,CASSQEGTGGEQYF,NA,TRBV4-3,TRBD1,TRBJ2-7
TGTGCCAGTAGTCCCAAGGGACTAGCGGGCCCCCTCGGTGAGCAGTTCTTC,CASSPKGLAGPLGEQFF,NA,TRBV19,TRBD2,TRBJ2-1
TGTGCCAGCAGTTGGACAGGGGGCACTGAAGCTTTCTTT,CASSWTGGTEAFF,NA,TRBV7-2,TRBD1,TRBJ1-1
TGTGCCAGCAGCCATAAGGGAGGGACAGGGATTAGTTCACCCCTCCACTTT,CASSHKGGTGISSPLHF,NA,TRBV14,TRBD1,TRBJ1-6
TGCGCCAGCAGCCAAGATTCGCAGGGGAGAGCTGAAGCTTTCTTT,CASSQDSQGRAEAFF,NA,TRBV4-1,NA,TRBJ1-1
TGTGCCAGCAGTTACTCGTGGGGAAACACCATATATTTT,CASSYSWGNTIYF,NA,TRBV6-5,NA,TRBJ1-3
TGTGCCAGCAGTCGTCAGCCAAGCTCCTACGAGCAGTACTTC,CASSRQPSSYEQYF,NA,TRBV2,NA,TRBJ2-7
TGCGCCAGCAGCCAAGATTTTCGGACAGCGGCCTACGAGCAGTACTTC,CASSQDFRTAAYEQYF,NA,TRBV4-3,NA,TRBJ2-7
TGTGCCAGCAGCGGGGACAGGGACTCCTACAATGAGCAGTTCTTC,CASSGDRDSYNEQFF,medium-sized,TRBV9,TRBD1,TRBJ2-1
TGTGCCAGCAGTCTAGCGGGGGGGATGGGTGATTACACCGGGGAGCTGTTTTTT,CASSLAGGMGDYTGELFF,few,TRBV27,TRBD2,TRBJ2-2
TGTGCCAGCAGTTATGACAGGGGCGGCCCCGAAGCTTTCTTT,CASSYDRGGPEAFF,NA,TRBV6-5,TRBD1,TRBJ1-1
TGTGCCAGCTCTTACCGGGACAGGGATGGTGGCTACACCTTC,CASSYRDRDGGYTF,NA,TRBV25-1,TRBD1,TRBJ1-2
TGTGCCAGCAGTGAAAGGGCAGTTAACACCGGGGAGCTGTTTTTT,CASSERAVNTGELFF,NA,TRBV2,NA,TRBJ2-2
TGCGCCAGCAGCCAAGGACTAGCGGCCTCAGATACGCAGTATTTT,CASSQGLAASDTQYF,NA,TRBV4-1,TRBD2,TRBJ2-3
TGTGCCTGGAGTGGACCATTACTAGCGGGGCCCTACGAGCAGTACTTC,CAWSGPLLAGPYEQYF,NA,TRBV30,TRBD2,TRBJ2-7
TGTGCCAGTATTCCCGGTAGGGTCTCTGGAAACACCATATATTTT,CASIPGRVSGNTIYF,NA,TRBV19,NA,TRBJ1-3
TGTGCCAGCAGCCCCAACAGCAATAATTCACCCCTCCACTTT,CASSPNSNNSPLHF,once,TRBV9,NA,TRBJ1-6
TGTGCCAGCAGCGCGGGAGTCCGCGGCTACACCTTC,CASSAGVRGYTF,NA,TRBV9,NA,TRBJ1-2
TGTGCCAGCAAGGGACAAGTTGATTCACCCCTCCACTTT,CASKGQVDSPLHF,NA,TRBV6-5,NA,TRBJ1-6
TGTGCCAGCAGCCAGAGACAGGATGGCTACACCTTC,CASSQRQDGYTF,NA,TRBV7-2,NA,TRBJ1-2
TGTGCCAGCAGTGAAGGCTACCGGAGGGATACGCAGTATTTT,CASSEGYRRDTQYF,NA,TRBV2,NA,TRBJ2-3
TGTGCCAGCAGCTTGGGATCGACAGGTCCTGAGACCCAGTACTTC,CASSLGSTGPETQYF,NA,TRBV5-5,NA,TRBJ2-5
TGTGCCAGCAGCCAAGATGGACTAGCAGAGACCCAGTACTTC,CASSQDGLAETQYF,NA,TRBV4-2,TRBD2,TRBJ2-5
TGTGCCAGCAGCCCAAAGATTCCTCTCGAGCAGTACTTC,CASSPKIPLEQYF,NA,TRBV5-5,NA,TRBJ2-7
TGTGCCAGCAGCCCCGACAGGTGGGGCTACGAGCAGTACTTC,CASSPDRWGYEQYF,NA,TRBV7-9,NA,TRBJ2-7
TGCGCCAGCAGCCGACAGCGGGAGGCTGAAAAACTGTTTTTT,CASSRQREAEKLFF,NA,TRBV4-1,NA,TRBJ1-4
TGTGCCAGCAGCCCCCGTGGGATCACCGGGGAGCTGTTTTTT,CASSPRGITGELFF,once,TRBV9,NA,TRBJ2-2
TGTGCCAGCACCGGGACAGCAGTATATAATTCACCCCTCCACTTT,CASTGTAVYNSPLHF,few,TRBV6-6,TRBD1,TRBJ1-6